One sample yielded the 2 T cell receptor beta chains listed below, sequenced in a study of blood T cell repertoires in COVID-19. Assay used: immunoSEQ multiplex PCR; TCRdb lists only in-frame clones, some missing. The sample has about 200,000 clones, roughly nine tenths seen once. Input material: peripheral blood. These receptors were taken from a man in his forties or fifties with acute or convalescent COVID-19.

The genes are TRBV28 and TRBJ2-3; possibly TRBD2 for D (6 bases). The germline gives CDR1 MDHEN, CDR2 SYDVKM. V lost 3 bases and J lost 2, with 12 bases in between. The CDR3 contains 15 residues. The CDR3 is CASSFGGEATDTQYF. The DNA for the CDR3 is TGTGCCAGCAGTTTTGGCGGGGAAGCCACAGATACGCAGTATTTT.

This chain joins TRBV7-2 and TRBJ2-2; TRBD2 agrees at 7 bases. The CDR3 spans 18 residues. CDR1 and CDR2 from the germline V gene are SGHTA and FQGNSA. Trimming removed 1 base from V and 3 bases from J; junction bases left unmatched: 11. DNA of the CDR3: TGTGCCAGCAGCTTAGGTTCGACTAGCATATCGTACACCGGGGAGCTGTTTTTT. Translating it yields CASSLGSTSISYTGELFF. The variable domain in full, completed from reference TRBV7-2 and TRBJ2-2, reads GAGVSQSPSNKVTEKGKDVELRCDPISGHTALYWYRQSLGQGLEFLIYFQGNSAPDKSGLPSDRFSAERTGGSVSTLTIQRTQQEDSAVYLCASSLGSTSISYTGELFFGEGSRLTVL.